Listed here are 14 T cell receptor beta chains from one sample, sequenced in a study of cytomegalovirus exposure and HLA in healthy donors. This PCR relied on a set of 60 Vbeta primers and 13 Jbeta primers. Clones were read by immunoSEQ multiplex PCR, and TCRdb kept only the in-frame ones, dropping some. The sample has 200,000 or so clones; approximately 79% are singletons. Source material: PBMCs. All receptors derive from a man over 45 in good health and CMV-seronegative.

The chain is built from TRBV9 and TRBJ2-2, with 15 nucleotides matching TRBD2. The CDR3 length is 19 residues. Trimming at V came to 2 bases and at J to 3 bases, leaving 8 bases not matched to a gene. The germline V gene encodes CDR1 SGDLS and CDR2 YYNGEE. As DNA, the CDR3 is TGTGCCAGCAGCGTTCGGACTAGCGGGAGGGCCACGCACACCGGGGAGCTGTTTTTT. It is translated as CASSVRTSGRATHTGELFF.

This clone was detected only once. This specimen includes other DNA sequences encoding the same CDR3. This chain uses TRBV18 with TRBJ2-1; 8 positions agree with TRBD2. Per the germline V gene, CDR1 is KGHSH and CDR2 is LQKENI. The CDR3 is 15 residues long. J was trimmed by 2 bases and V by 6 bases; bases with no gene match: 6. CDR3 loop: CASSPSGGAYNEQFF. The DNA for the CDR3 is TGTGCCAGCTCGCCGAGCGGGGGAGCCTACAATGAGCAGTTCTTC.

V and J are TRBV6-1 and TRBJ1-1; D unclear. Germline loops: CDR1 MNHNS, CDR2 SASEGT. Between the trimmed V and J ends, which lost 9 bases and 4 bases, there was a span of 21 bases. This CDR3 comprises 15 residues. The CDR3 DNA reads TGTGCCAGTAGACCAACTAGGGTCTCGGGCACTGAAGCTTTCTTT. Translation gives CASRPTRVSGTEAFF.

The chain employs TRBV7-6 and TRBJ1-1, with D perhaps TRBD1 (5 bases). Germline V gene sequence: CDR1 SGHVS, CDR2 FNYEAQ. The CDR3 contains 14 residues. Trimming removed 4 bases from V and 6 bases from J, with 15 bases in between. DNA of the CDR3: TGTGCCAGCAGCTCCGCGTCGGGGGTTGCTGAAGCTTTCTTT. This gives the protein CASSSASGVAEAFF.

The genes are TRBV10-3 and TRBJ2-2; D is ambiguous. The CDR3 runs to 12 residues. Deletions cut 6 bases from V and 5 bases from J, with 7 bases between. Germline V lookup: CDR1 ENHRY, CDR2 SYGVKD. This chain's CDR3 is CAIRLLTGELFF. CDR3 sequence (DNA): TGTGCCATCAGACTCCTAACCGGGGAGCTGTTTTTT.

CDR3 DNA sequence: TGTGCCAGCAGTTTAGCAGGCGCCGAGGGCACCATATATTTT. It encodes CASSLAGAEGTIYF. The V gene is TRBV27, the J gene TRBJ1-3; the D is unclear. The CDR3 totals 14 residues. From germline, CDR1 is MNHEY and CDR2 SMNVEV (reference sequence). Trimming pared 2 bases from V and 9 bases from J, leaving 14 bases between.

The CDR3 loop reads CASSPPTGGSYEQYF. In DNA form, the CDR3 reads TGTGCCAGCAGCCCGCCAACGGGAGGGTCGTACGAGCAGTACTTC. The chain carries TRBV7-9 and TRBJ2-7, with 8 bases identical to TRBD2. There are 15 residues in the CDR3. In germline, CDR1 is SEHNR, CDR2 FQNEAQ (reference sequence). After removal of 5 bases from V and 4 bases from J, the junction contained 10 bases not matched to a gene.

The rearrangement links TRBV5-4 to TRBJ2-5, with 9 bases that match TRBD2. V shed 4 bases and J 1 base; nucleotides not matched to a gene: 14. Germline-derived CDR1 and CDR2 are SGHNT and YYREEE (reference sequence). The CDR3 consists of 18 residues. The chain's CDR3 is CASSTAGGRARGQETQYF. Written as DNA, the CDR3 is TGTGCCAGCAGCACGGCCGGCGGGAGGGCCCGGGGCCAAGAGACCCAGTACTTC.

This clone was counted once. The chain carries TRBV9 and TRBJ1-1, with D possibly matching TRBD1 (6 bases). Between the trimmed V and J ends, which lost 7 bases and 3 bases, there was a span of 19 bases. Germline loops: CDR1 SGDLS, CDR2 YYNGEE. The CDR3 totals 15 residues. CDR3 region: CASGWLGGLDTEAFF. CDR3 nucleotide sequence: TGTGCCAGCGGTTGGCTGGGGGGGCTTGACACTGAAGCTTTCTTT.

The chain's CDR3 is CASSLGAEYEQYF. The CDR3 DNA is TGTGCCAGCTCACTTGGGGCGGAGTACGAGCAGTACTTC. V gene TRBV18 combines with J gene TRBJ2-7; weak D call: TRBD1 (5 bases). Germline V gene lookup returns CDR1 KGHSH and CDR2 LQKENI. This CDR3 comprises 13 residues. The germline V and J ends were trimmed by 4 bases and 4 bases, with 11 bases remaining between them. The full variable domain, rest sourced from reference TRBV18 and TRBJ2-7, is NAGVMQNPRHLVRRRGQEARLRCSPMKGHSHVYWYRQLPEEGLKFMVYLQKENIIDESGMPKERFSAEFPKEGPSILRIQQVVRGDSAAYFCASSLGAEYEQYFGPGTRLTVT.

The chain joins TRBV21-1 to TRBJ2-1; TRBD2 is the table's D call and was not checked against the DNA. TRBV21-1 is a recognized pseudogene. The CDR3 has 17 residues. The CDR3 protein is CASSSRGTSGGYNEQFF. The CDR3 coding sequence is TGTGCCAGCAGCTCCCGAGGGACTAGCGGGGGCTACAATGAGCAGTTCTTC.

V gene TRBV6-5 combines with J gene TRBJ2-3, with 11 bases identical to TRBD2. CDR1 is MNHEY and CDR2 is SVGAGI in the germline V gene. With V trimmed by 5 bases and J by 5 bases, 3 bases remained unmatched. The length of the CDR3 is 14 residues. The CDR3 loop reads CASSIGLAGDTQYF. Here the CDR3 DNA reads TGTGCCAGCAGTATCGGACTAGCGGGAGATACGCAGTATTTT.

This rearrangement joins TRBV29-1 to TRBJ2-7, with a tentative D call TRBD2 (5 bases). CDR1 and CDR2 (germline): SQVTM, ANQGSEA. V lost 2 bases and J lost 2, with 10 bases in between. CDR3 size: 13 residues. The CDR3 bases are TGCAGCGTTGAACGGGGTTCGCCCTACGAGCAGTACTTC. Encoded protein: CSVERGSPYEQYF.

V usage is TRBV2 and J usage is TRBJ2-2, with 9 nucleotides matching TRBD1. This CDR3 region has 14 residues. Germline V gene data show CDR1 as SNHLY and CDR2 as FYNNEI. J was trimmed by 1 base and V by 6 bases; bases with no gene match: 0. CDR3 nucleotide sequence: TGTGCCAGCAGGGGACAGGGGAACACCGGGGAGCTGTTTTTT. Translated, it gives CASRGQGNTGELFF. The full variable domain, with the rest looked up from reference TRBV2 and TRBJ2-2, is EPEVTQTPSHQVTQMGQEVILRCVPISNHLYFYWYRQILGQKVEFLVSFYNNEISEKSEIFDDQFSVERPDGSNFTLKIRSTKLEDSAMYFCASRGQGNTGELFFGEGSRLTVL.